These T cell receptor beta chains were read from a single sample in a study of blood T cell repertoires in COVID-19. Measured with immunoSEQ multiplex PCR; TCRdb has only the in-frame clones, and not every one. The sample shows nearly 350,000 clones, around nine tenths of them seen only once. The sequenced material came from peripheral blood. These receptors were taken from a woman younger than 30 who had recovered from COVID-19. Each CDR3 is given without its conserved first and last residue.

>14|TRBV11-3
ASSAQSTGTNSPLH
>10|TRBV29-1
SVTDRNYGYT
>13|TRBV5-1
ATTTGNPTRETQY
>10|TRBV30
AWSETGDEQF
>13|TRBV2
ASSETTGAGSPLH
>14|TRBV11-2
ASSFRDRSDNSPLH
>14|TRBV4-1
ASSQDLAGYTDTQY
>10|TRBV6-5
ASSRDQETQY
>13|TRBV3-1/TRBV3-2
ASSQGPGENYGYT
>11|TRBV7-9
ASSPDGGDEQF
>11|TRBV10-3
AITMGQGNGYT
>12|TRBV28
ASSSGQQTDTQY
>11|TRBV19
ASSNKGAGELF
>13|TRBV19
ASRRTSGTLNEQF
>13|TRBV18
ASSQNRGLREKLF
>13|TRBV10-1
ASSVGTSGINGQF
>12|TRBV24-1
ATSGRGDVDEQF
>11|TRBV20-1
SASPRGNEKLF
>12|TRBV5-1
ASSGTGGQETQY
>17|TRBV24-1
ATSDFSLAGVLLRQTQY
>15|TRBV6-2/TRBV6-3
ASSPTGGLTNTGELF
>14|TRBV5-1
ASSSEEGGLGEKLF
>15|TRBV7-9
ASSSRDTGRIGTEAF
>16|TRBV10-3
AIKGQGRLGSLGDTQY
>13|TRBV9
ASSPMTAAYNEQF
>12|TRBV5-1
ASSLSGDQETQY
>15|TRBV11-3
ASSPTQPSGSGETQY
>13|TRBV18
ATKTGGDATSEAF
>10|TRBV24-1
ATSDFGETQY
>12|TRBV7-2
ASSLGPPGETQY
>12|TRBV7-9
ASSLGRGTFEAF
>13|TRBV6-5
ASSYSRTGGSPLH
>13|TRBV10-3
AIRVGSGKGETQY
>17|TRBV5-1
ASSLGGGGSGLSTDTQY
>15|TRBV24-1
ATSDRWGQGATDTQY